The 21 T cell receptor beta chains listed next were all sequenced from one sample in a study of blood T cell repertoires in COVID-19. Sequencing was performed with immunoSEQ multiplex PCR; in TCRdb, only in-frame clones are kept and a portion is missing. The sample shows around 140,000 clones, over 80% of them seen only once. Sequencing was done on a sample of peripheral blood. The source of these receptors is an older man with acute or convalescent COVID-19.

This clone turned up a few times. V gene TRBV4-1 combines with J gene TRBJ1-1; D perhaps matches TRBD1 (6 bases). Germline CDR1 reads MGHRA; CDR2 reads YSYEKL. The length of the CDR3 is 17 residues. V dropped 4 bases and J dropped 1 base, with 19 bases sitting between them. CDR3 nucleotides: TGCGCCAGCAGCCTACCCCTACAGGGCTATCAGAACACTGAAGCTTTCTTT. This translates into CASSLPLQGYQNTEAFF.

This clone has only one observation. The chain combines TRBV28 with TRBJ2-7, with 7 bases aligning to TRBD1. The CDR3 sequence is 16 residues long. Germline V lookup: CDR1 MDHEN, CDR2 SYDVKM. Trimming took 4 bases from V and 4 from J; bases not matched to a gene: 13. CDR3 loop: CASSYRAGQVGYEQYF. The CDR3 DNA reads as TGTGCCAGCAGTTATCGCGCCGGACAGGTGGGGTACGAGCAGTACTTC.

This chain uses TRBV28 with TRBJ2-2; 9 nucleotides agree with TRBD1. From germline, CDR1 is MDHEN and CDR2 SYDVKM. Unmatched junction bases numbered 1, after V lost 6 bases and J lost 5 bases. This CDR3 is built from 13 residues. The CDR3 protein is CASRGQGTGELFF. The CDR3 nucleotides read TGTGCCAGCAGGGGACAGGGTACCGGGGAGCTGTTTTTT. Full variable domain (outside the CDR3, taken from reference TRBV28 and TRBJ2-2): DVKVTQSSRYLVKRTGEKVFLECVQDMDHENMFWYRQDPGLGLRLIYFSYDVKMKEKGDIPEGYSVSREKKERFSLILESASTNQTSMYLCASRGQGTGELFFGEGSRLTVL.

This clone came up a few times. In nucleotides, the CDR3 is TGTGCCACCAGCCCGGGGAGAGGCTCCTACGAGCAGTACTTC. It translates to CATSPGRGSYEQYF. The chain links TRBV15 to TRBJ2-7; possibly TRBD2 for D (5 bases). Trimming stripped 5 bases from V and 0 bases from J, with 11 bases between. The germline CDR1 and CDR2 sequences are LNHNV and YYDKDF (reference sequence). This CDR3 is 14 amino acids long.

V usage is TRBV5-5 and J usage is TRBJ1-5, with a possible D match to TRBD1 (5 bases). CDR3 size: 15 residues. V gave up 3 bases and J gave up 0 bases, with 10 bases separating them. Looked up from germline, CDR1 is SGHKS and CDR2 is YYEKEE (reference sequence). The chain's CDR3 is CASSSDSYSNQPQHF. The CDR3 DNA is TGTGCCAGCAGCTCTGACAGCTATAGCAATCAGCCCCAGCATTTT.

The DNA of the CDR3 is TGTGCCAGCAGCCCCGGGACAGGGGGAGAGACCCAGTACTTC. Translating gives CASSPGTGGETQYF. V is TRBV7-7 and J is TRBJ2-5; 11 nucleotides match TRBD1. Trimming at V came to 5 bases and at J to 4 bases, leaving 3 bases not matched to a gene. CDR3 size: 14 residues. Germline V gives CDR1 SSHAT, CDR2 FNYEAQ (reference sequence).

V and J are TRBV28 and TRBJ1-4, with a weak D call TRBD1 (5 bases). CDR1 and CDR2 from the germline V gene are MDHEN and SYDVKM. V gave up 7 bases and J gave up 5 bases, with 17 bases separating them. There are 15 residues in the CDR3. CDR3 DNA sequence: TGTGCCAGCACCTCCCCAGGGAATGGAAATGAAAAACTGTTTTTT. Residues: CASTSPGNGNEKLFF.

The chain is built from TRBV7-2 and TRBJ2-5; 9 bases are shared with TRBD1. The trim removed 0 bases at V and 1 base at J, leaving 9 bases unmatched. The V gene's germline CDR1 is SGHTA and CDR2 FQGNSA. The CDR3 sequence is 18 residues long. The CDR3 is CASSLAPTGGRPQETQYF. The CDR3, as DNA: TGTGCCAGCAGCTTAGCCCCGACAGGGGGTCGGCCCCAAGAGACCCAGTACTTC.

The J gene is TRBJ1-2, the V gene TRBV5-5; 7 nucleotides match TRBD1. The CDR3 is made up of 15 amino acids. Germline CDR1 and CDR2: SGHKS and YYEKEE (reference sequence). V gave up 0 bases and J gave up 2 bases; unmatched junction bases: 4. The CDR3 coding sequence is TGTGCCAGCAGCTTGGAGGCCAGGGGGAACTATGGCTACACCTTC. This translates into CASSLEARGNYGYTF.

The CDR3 DNA reads as TGTGCCACCAGTAATGCACAAGAAATCACAGATACGCAGTATTTT. It codes for CATSNAQEITDTQYF. The chain is built from TRBV24-1 and TRBJ2-3; D call uncertain. Germline CDR1 and CDR2: KGHDR and SFDVKD. V was shortened by 6 bases and J by 2 bases, with 14 bases between the two germline ends. The CDR3 spans 15 residues.

The chain carries TRBV2 and TRBJ2-7; tentative D call: TRBD1 (6 bases). The CDR3 totals 14 residues. Trimming removed 3 bases from V and 3 bases from J, with 12 bases in between. Germline CDR1 and CDR2: SNHLY and FYNNEI. The CDR3 DNA sequence: TGTGCCAGCAGTGATTCGGCAGGGGACTACGAGCAGTACTTC. It translates to CASSDSAGDYEQYF.

This clone turned up a few times. Additional DNA sequences in this sample encode the identical CDR3. V gene TRBV6-5 combines with J gene TRBJ1-3, with D hard to call. V dropped 6 bases and J dropped 1 base, with 10 bases sitting between them. The germline CDR1 and CDR2 sequences are MNHEY and SVGAGI. This CDR3 is built from 14 residues. CDR3 loop: CASRSGVSGNTIYF. CDR3 DNA: TGTGCCAGCAGATCCGGGGTTTCTGGAAACACCATATATTTT.

CDR3 coding DNA: TGTGCCAGCAGCCAAGGCAGAAACTATGGCTACACCTTC. It translates to CASSQGRNYGYTF. The chain combines TRBV3-1 (or the pseudogene TRBV3-2) with TRBJ1-2; D is uncertain. Germline V CDR1 and CDR2: LGHDT, YNNKEL (reference sequence). The CDR3 is 13 amino acids. V was shortened by 1 base and J by 2 bases, with 5 bases between the two germline ends.

This sequence joins TRBV5-1 and TRBJ2-1, with D tentatively TRBD2 (5 bases). V was pared by 0 bases and J by 0 bases, with 7 bases between. The germline gives CDR1 SGHRS, CDR2 YFSETQ. The CDR3 is 15 amino acids. This chain's CDR3 is CASSLVGSSYNEQFF. CDR3 DNA: TGCGCCAGCAGCTTGGTTGGGAGCTCCTACAATGAGCAGTTCTTC.

This clone has only a few counts. The J gene is TRBJ1-1, the V gene TRBV7-2; D call uncertain. V was cut by 1 base and J by 8 bases, with 11 bases left in between. This CDR3 is 13 amino acids long. Per germline, CDR1 SGHTA and CDR2 FQGNSA. CDR3 DNA: TGTGCCAGCAGCTTAGAGGCCAGGCTCGAAGCTTTCTTT. Residues: CASSLEARLEAFF.

The chain uses TRBV28 and TRBJ1-5; 7 bases line up with TRBD1. V gave up 4 bases and J gave up 6 bases; unmatched junction bases: 6. The CDR3 has 14 residues. Germline V gene sequence: CDR1 MDHEN, CDR2 SYDVKM. The CDR3 protein is CASSSTGESQPQHF. The CDR3 DNA is TGTGCCAGCAGTTCCACAGGGGAGAGTCAGCCCCAGCATTTT.

The V and J genes are TRBV4-1 and TRBJ2-7; 9 bases fit TRBD1. Germline-derived CDR1 and CDR2 are MGHRA and YSYEKL. The CDR3 length is 17 residues. V dropped 0 bases and J dropped 11; count of bases not matched to a gene: 17. DNA of the CDR3: TGCGCCAGCAGCCAAGATTTGTATGGGACAGGGTCCCAAGGGGAGTACTTC. The encoded protein is CASSQDLYGTGSQGEYF.

The gene calls are TRBV5-6 and TRBJ2-4; possible D gene TRBD2, 5 bases. The V and J ends lost 2 bases and 0 bases respectively, with 6 bases between them. The CDR3 has 14 residues. CDR1 and CDR2 (germline): SGHDT, YYEEEE. DNA of the CDR3: TGTGCCAGCAGCTTCGGGGTAGCCAAAAACATTCAGTACTTC. The encoded protein is CASSFGVAKNIQYF. The full variable domain, completed using reference TRBV5-6 and TRBJ2-4, is DAGVTQSPTHLIKTRGQQVTLRCSPKSGHDTVSWYQQALGQGPQFIFQYYEEEERQRGNFPDRFSGHQFPNYSSELNVNALLLGDSALYLCASSFGVAKNIQYFGAGTRLSVL.

Only a few counts were recorded for this clone. This CDR3 is CASSLALDNEQFF. CDR3 nucleotide sequence: TGTGCCAGCAGCTTAGCATTAGACAATGAGCAGTTCTTC. The rearrangement uses TRBV7-9 and TRBJ2-1, with D unresolved. V was trimmed by 0 bases and J by 5 bases, leaving 5 bases between them. This CDR3 has 13 amino acids. CDR1 is SEHNR and CDR2 is FQNEAQ in the germline V gene (reference sequence).

The genes are TRBV2 and TRBJ1-4; the D gene is possibly TRBD1 (6 bases). There are 15 residues in the CDR3. Trimming pared 2 bases from V and 1 base from J, leaving 8 bases between. The germline CDR1 and CDR2 sequences are SNHLY and FYNNEI. In DNA, the CDR3 is TGTGCCAGCAGTGAAAGGGGGTTAACTAATGAAAAACTGTTTTTT. Its protein product is CASSERGLTNEKLFF.

This clone was seen only once. V and J are TRBV9 and TRBJ1-5; no firm D call. Germline lookup yields CDR1 SGDLS and CDR2 YYNGEE. The V end was cut by 4 bases, the J end by 7 bases, with 6 bases between. CDR3 length: 11 residues. The CDR3 nucleotides read TGTGCCAGCAGCCCGTTGCAGCCCCAGCATTTT. Residues: CASSPLQPQHF.